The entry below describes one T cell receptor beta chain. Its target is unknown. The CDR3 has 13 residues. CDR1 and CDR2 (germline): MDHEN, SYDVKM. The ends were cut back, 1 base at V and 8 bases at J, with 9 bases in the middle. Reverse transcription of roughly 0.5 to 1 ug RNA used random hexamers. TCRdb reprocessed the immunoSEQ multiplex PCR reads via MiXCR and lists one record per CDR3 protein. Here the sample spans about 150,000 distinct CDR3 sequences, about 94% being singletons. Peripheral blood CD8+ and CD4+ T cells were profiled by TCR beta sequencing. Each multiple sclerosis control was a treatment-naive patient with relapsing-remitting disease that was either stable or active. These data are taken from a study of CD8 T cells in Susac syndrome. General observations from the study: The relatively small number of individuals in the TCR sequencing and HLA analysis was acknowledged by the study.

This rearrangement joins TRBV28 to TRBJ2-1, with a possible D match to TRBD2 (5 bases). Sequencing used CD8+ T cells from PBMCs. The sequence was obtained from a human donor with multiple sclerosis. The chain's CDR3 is CASSLFGLHEQFF. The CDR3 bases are TGTGCCAGCAGTTTATTTGGACTCCATGAGCAGTTCTTC.